This TCR beta chain was retrieved from a study of blood T cell repertoires in COVID-19 (dated by TCRdb to about 2020). Regarding the complete study: Samples from collaborators originated in the United States, Italy and Spain and spanned both the acute and convalescent phases of COVID-19. The material from the prospective study consisted of cDNA or gDNA derived from T cells, B-cell-depleted T cells, or PBMCs. Deeply sampled blood TCRbeta repertoires from subjects exposed to, actively infected with, or recovered from COVID-19 were included in the dataset. The repertoires were released in a freely available public database intended as a resource for research on the immune response to SARS-CoV-2. The samples were drawn from two sources: the first 160 participants of the ongoing ImmuneRACE study, and fewer than 1,500 subjects contributed by 6 global collaborators. Nearly every sample came with metadata listing a de-identified subject ID, COVID-19 status, age in years and sex. Where HLA class I and class II types were available, the types were taken from metadata supplied by the sample provider, not from assay-based typing. Points the paper makes about the study in general: How much clinical and demographic metadata was included differed by source and by participant, and the metadata was provided uncurated.

From the germline V gene, CDR1 is SNHLY and CDR2 is FYNNEI. V was cut back by 4 bases and J by 6 bases, leaving a gap of 15 bases between them. The cysteine opens and the phenylalanine closes a CDR3 of 15 amino acids. The entry retains the CDR3 DNA only, 45 bases that are in frame from base 1. Collaborating institutions collected whole blood in K2EDTA tubes following their own protocols. Collaborator samples were shipped for TCRbeta analysis as frozen whole blood, isolated PBMCs, or DNA extracted from either sample type. This clone was found once. The antigen this receptor binds is unknown. Base quality data are lacking; no much larger clone is found one base away. The immunoSEQ Assay, a bias-controlled multiplex PCR, was used to amplify TCRbeta CDR3 regions from genomic DNA. In the paper's pipeline: Nucleated cell counts per sample were estimated from amplification of reference gene primers within the assay. To quantify the absolute abundance of each unique TCRbeta CDR3 rearrangement, sequence reads were collapsed and filtered. Productive Simpson clonality was computed per sample as the square root of Simpson's diversity index over productive rearrangements. TCRdb re-hosts the immuneACCESS table, in-frame sequences only. Its copies lack some clones; in the studies checked, an unresolved V gene accounts for under half of them, and the cause for the rest is not known. D and trimming come from the DNA, and the V and J calls and clone size come from that table. Recorded for this sample are 100,000 or so clones; less than 90% of them occurred a single time. The biggest ten clones account for less than 8.5% of the sample.

The sequence was obtained from a man aged 60 to 69 with acute or convalescent COVID-19. This sequence uses TRBV2 and TRBJ1-4; a weak D assignment points to TRBD1 (6 bases agree). Sequencing was carried out using peripheral blood. The DNA sequence is TGTGCCAGCAGTGTTACAGGGATTAGTGATGAAAAACTGTTTTTT. Its protein reads: CASSVTGISDEKLFF.